This T cell receptor (beta chain) was captured in a study of radiotherapy plus CTLA-4 blockade in lung cancer. Points from the study as a whole: Dynamics of early blood T cell clones, together with interferon-beta, were reportedly the best predictors of response. TCR clones from tumors expanded in blood after radiotherapy plus ipilimumab.

On this clone itself: Its specificity is unknown.

The CDR3 loop spans 14 amino acids. The germline V and J ends were trimmed by 3 bases and 6 bases, with 13 bases remaining between them. Germline lookup yields CDR1 SGDLS and CDR2 YYNGEE. The table came from immunoSEQ multiplex PCR; TCRdb's copy has only in-frame clones and leaves some out. The sample yields about 73,000 clones, over 75% seen once. This sequence originates from a human donor with non-small cell lung cancer that progressed on radiotherapy plus ipilimumab. The sequences come from peripheral blood, collected from a patient treated with radiotherapy plus ipilimumab. This sequence joins TRBV9 and TRBJ2-1; D unresolved. CDR3 nucleotide sequence: TGTGCCAGCAGCGGAGGATATGGGGTCAATGAGCAGTTCTTC. Amino acids: CASSGGYGVNEQFF.